These 31 T cell receptor beta chains came from one sample sequenced in a study of shared clonotypes between healthy human individuals. Profiling relied on immunoSEQ multiplex PCR, and the TCRdb table lists in-frame clones only, not all of them. The sample has a few million clones; 85% to 95% are singletons. Sequenced: naive CD4+ T cells from PBMCs. This sample's subset: CD45RA+ positively selected. The receptors come from a man aged 18 to 35 in good health. Some clones in this sample may be carry-over from other donors' samples.

V and J are TRBV4-2 and TRBJ2-6; D uncertain. The CDR3 is 17 amino acids. V lost 1 base and J lost 2, with 12 bases in between. Looked up from germline, CDR1 is LGHNA and CDR2 is YNFKEQ. The CDR3 DNA sequence: TGTGCCAGCAGCCAAGTGGCACTGTCCACTGGGGCCAACGTCCTGACTTTC. Translation: CASSQVALSTGANVLTF.

V gene TRBV6-6 combines with J gene TRBJ2-7, with D possibly TRBD1 on 6 matching bases. The CDR3 totals 14 residues. Trimming shortened V by 0 bases and J by 4 bases, and 10 bases separated the two germline ends. Germline-derived CDR1 and CDR2 are MNHNY and SVGAGI (reference sequence). The CDR3 DNA is TGTGCCAGCAGTTACTCGTTCAGGGGATACGAGCAGTACTTC. Translation: CASSYSFRGYEQYF.

Regarding this clone: Other DNA sequences of this sample code for an identical CDR3. The chain is built from TRBV4-1 and TRBJ1-4; maybe TRBD1 (5 bases). The CDR3 length is 15 residues. V lost 1 base, J lost 0 bases, and 6 bases lay in between. Germline-derived CDR1 and CDR2 are MGHRA and YSYEKL. DNA of the CDR3: TGCGCCAGCAGCCAAGTAGGGGCAACTAATGAAAAACTGTTTTTT. The encoded protein is CASSQVGATNEKLFF.

This sequence joins TRBV19 and TRBJ2-2; D is perhaps TRBD1 (6 bases). CDR3 length: 15 amino acids. The ends were cut back, 4 bases at V and 6 bases at J, with 15 bases in the middle. Germline CDR1 is LNHDA and CDR2 is SQIVND (reference sequence). The CDR3 protein is CASSRDMVRAGELFF. The CDR3 nucleotides read TGTGCCAGTAGTAGGGACATGGTTAGGGCCGGGGAGCTGTTTTTT.

The chain recombines TRBV7-2 with TRBJ2-2, with 7 bases matching TRBD1. Germline V gene sequence: CDR1 SGHTA, CDR2 FQGNSA. V dropped 1 base and J dropped 1; count of bases not matched to a gene: 3. The CDR3 has 16 residues. CDR3 sequence: CASSLVQGKNTGELFF. CDR3 sequence (DNA): TGTGCCAGCAGCTTAGTACAGGGGAAGAACACCGGGGAGCTGTTTTTT.

The rearrangement uses TRBV19 and TRBJ2-7; 10 nucleotides align to TRBD1. With 5 bases clipped from V and 3 bases from J, the junction kept 7 bases outside the gene matches. The CDR3 has 15 amino acids. Germline-derived CDR1 and CDR2 are LNHDA and SQIVND (reference sequence). The CDR3 sequence is CASSFNRDRGYEQYF. CDR3 bases: TGTGCCAGTAGTTTCAACCGGGACAGGGGCTACGAGCAGTACTTC.

The gene calls are TRBV4-1 and TRBJ2-5; 8 positions agree with TRBD2. V shed 2 bases, J shed 4 bases, and the junction held 9 bases outside the gene matches. Germline loops: CDR1 MGHRA, CDR2 YSYEKL. The CDR3 consists of 16 residues. CDR3 DNA sequence: TGCGCCAGCAGCCAAAGAAGCGGGAGTTCGGGAGAGACCCAGTACTTC. Its protein product is CASSQRSGSSGETQYF.

This clone was counted between two and nine times. The V gene is TRBV5-1, the J gene TRBJ1-1; tentatively, D is TRBD1 (6 bases). The V gene lost 4 bases and the J gene lost 3 bases, with 16 bases spanning the gap. In germline, CDR1 is SGHRS, CDR2 YFSETQ. This CDR3 has 15 residues. The CDR3 protein is CASSPTTGHYTEAFF. The DNA for the CDR3 is TGCGCCAGCAGCCCGACTACGGGACATTACACTGAAGCTTTCTTT.

The chain employs TRBV2 and TRBJ1-4; weak D call: TRBD1 (5 bases). Between the trimmed V and J ends, which lost 2 bases and 2 bases, there was a span of 9 bases. The germline gives CDR1 SNHLY, CDR2 FYNNEI. This CDR3 region has 15 residues. CDR3 bases: TGTGCCAGCAGTGAAAGGGGTTTGACTAATGAAAAACTGTTTTTT. This encodes CASSERGLTNEKLFF.

The chain is built from TRBV28 and TRBJ1-1; TRBD1 matches 7 bases. Germline CDR1 reads MDHEN; CDR2 reads SYDVKM. With V trimmed by 7 bases and J by 5 bases, 7 bases remained unmatched. This CDR3 region has 13 residues. The CDR3 DNA reads TGTGCCAGCAACCTAGGGGGCGGAACTGAAGCTTTCTTT. Its protein is CASNLGGGTEAFF.

This clone occurred once. The J gene is TRBJ1-1, the V gene TRBV6-5; no definite D call. The CDR3 is 13 amino acids. Germline CDR1 is MNHEY and CDR2 is SVGAGI. The V end was cut by 4 bases, the J end by 6 bases, with 12 bases between. CDR3 protein: CASSSRLSAEAFF. In DNA form, the CDR3 reads TGTGCCAGCAGTTCTAGATTATCCGCTGAAGCTTTCTTT.

This chain uses TRBV6-1 with TRBJ1-1, with a weak D call TRBD1 (6 bases). Germline V CDR1 and CDR2: MNHNS, SASEGT. The CDR3 has 14 amino acids. V was cut by 2 bases and J by 3 bases, with 10 bases left in between. Here the CDR3 DNA reads TGTGCCAGCAGTGAAAACAGGGCCCACACTGAAGCTTTCTTT. Translating gives CASSENRAHTEAFF.

This chain joins TRBV5-1 and TRBJ2-3; possibly TRBD1 for D (5 bases). CDR3 length equals 15 residues. CDR1 SGHRS and CDR2 YFSETQ come from the germline V gene. Deletions cut 5 bases from V and 2 bases from J, with 15 bases between. The CDR3 region is CASRQLGHYTDTQYF. In DNA form, the CDR3 reads TGCGCCAGCAGACAACTTGGACACTACACAGATACGCAGTATTTT.

CDR3 DNA sequence: TGTGCCAGCAGTGAACGTCAACTAGCGGGCCCACCCTCCTACGAGCAGTACTTC. Protein sequence: CASSERQLAGPPSYEQYF. This chain uses TRBV6-1 with TRBJ2-7, with 9 bases matching TRBD2. Germline values: CDR1 MNHNS, CDR2 SASEGT. This CDR3 spans 18 amino acids. Trimming took 2 bases from V and 0 from J; bases not matched to a gene: 11.

This clone appeared a single time. This rearrangement joins TRBV9 to TRBJ2-5; 8 bases are shared with TRBD1. CDR1 and CDR2 from the germline V gene are SGDLS and YYNGEE. V lost 0 bases and J lost 2; bases outside the gene matches: 6. The CDR3 covers 16 residues. The CDR3 sequence: CASSVGETGAQETQYF. The CDR3 region has the DNA TGTGCCAGCAGCGTAGGGGAGACAGGGGCGCAAGAGACCCAGTACTTC.

This clone has more than one count but fewer than ten. CDR3 DNA sequence: TGTGCCAGCAGCCAAGGAGGGACAGTGGCAACTGAAGCTTTCTTT. Its protein product is CASSQGGTVATEAFF. This chain uses TRBV28 with TRBJ1-1, with 7 bases matching TRBD1. This CDR3 spans 15 amino acids. V shed 6 bases, J shed 5 bases, and the junction held 12 bases outside the gene matches. Germline lookup yields CDR1 MDHEN and CDR2 SYDVKM.

J is TRBJ2-7 and V is TRBV7-3; 7 positions agree with TRBD2. V was clipped by 5 bases and J by 5 bases; unmatched bases: 9. The CDR3 consists of 14 residues. CDR1 and CDR2 from the germline V gene are SGHTA and FQGTGA. CDR3 bases: TGTGCCAGCAGCCTCCACCCCCTAGCGGACGAGCAGTACTTC. The encoded protein is CASSLHPLADEQYF.

This clone appeared a single time. The chain joins TRBV19 to TRBJ1-1; D call uncertain. The CDR3 consists of 13 residues. Germline loops: CDR1 LNHDA, CDR2 SQIVND (reference sequence). The V end lost 1 base, the J end lost 8 bases, and 11 bases lay between the germline ends. CDR3 nucleotide sequence: TGTGCCAGTAGTATAGCGCCCGGGCCCGAAGCTTTCTTT. Translating it yields CASSIAPGPEAFF.

Concerning this clone itself: This specimen includes other DNA sequences encoding the same CDR3. The chain couples TRBV5-1 to TRBJ2-7, with TRBD1 matching 7 bases. The germline V gene has CDR1 SGHRS and CDR2 YFSETQ. Unmatched junction bases numbered 4, after V lost 4 bases and J lost 0 bases. The CDR3 is 14 amino acids. This CDR3 is CASSAGTVSYEQYF. Here the CDR3 DNA reads TGCGCCAGCAGCGCCGGGACAGTCTCCTACGAGCAGTACTTC. Full variable domain (missing parts from reference TRBV5-1 and TRBJ2-7): KAGVTQTPRYLIKTRGQQVTLSCSPISGHRSVSWYQQTPGQGLQFLFEYFSETQRNKGNFPGRFSGRQFSNSRSEMNVSTLELGDSALYLCASSAGTVSYEQYFGPGTRLTVT.

This chain connects TRBV28 to TRBJ2-1; D is perhaps TRBD2 (6 bases). The germline gives CDR1 MDHEN, CDR2 SYDVKM. This CDR3 is built from 14 residues. V was pared by 7 bases and J by 4 bases, with 14 bases between. CDR3 bases: TGTGCCAGCACAACCGGGACTGCATACAATGAGCAGTTCTTC. Amino acids: CASTTGTAYNEQFF. Filled out from reference TRBV28 and TRBJ2-1, the complete variable domain reads DVKVTQSSRYLVKRTGEKVFLECVQDMDHENMFWYRQDPGLGLRLIYFSYDVKMKEKGDIPEGYSVSREKKERFSLILESASTNQTSMYLCASTTGTAYNEQFFGPGTRLTVL.

The chain has TRBV7-2 and TRBJ2-1, with 10 nucleotides matching TRBD2. The CDR3 runs 15 residues. The trim removed 2 bases at V and 9 bases at J, leaving 7 bases unmatched. Germline loops: CDR1 SGHTA, CDR2 FQGNSA. In DNA form, the CDR3 reads TGTGCCAGCAGCTTATTAGCGGGAGGATCAGGTGAGCAGTTCTTC. This encodes CASSLLAGGSGEQFF.

This chain links TRBV19 with TRBJ2-1; D may correspond to TRBD1 or TRBD2 (5 bases each). CDR3 size: 15 residues. Per germline, CDR1 LNHDA and CDR2 SQIVND (reference sequence). The V end was cut by 3 bases, the J end by 3 bases, with 12 bases between. The CDR3: CASSISQGVYNEQFF. CDR3 DNA: TGTGCCAGTAGTATCAGCCAGGGAGTCTACAATGAGCAGTTCTTC.

This chain links TRBV28 with TRBJ1-1, with a possible D match to TRBD1 (5 bases). Per germline, CDR1 MDHEN and CDR2 SYDVKM. Trimming shortened V by 3 bases and J by 1 base, and 12 bases separated the two germline ends. This CDR3 spans 15 amino acids. CDR3 in amino acids: CASSFGGAQNTEAFF. The CDR3 bases are TGTGCCAGCAGTTTTGGAGGGGCCCAGAACACTGAAGCTTTCTTT.

The chain couples TRBV27 to TRBJ2-1, with D unclear. Trimming cost V 7 bases and J 7 bases, with 23 bases left between them. The CDR3 is 16 amino acids. Germline loops: CDR1 MNHEY, CDR2 SMNVEV (reference sequence). Here the CDR3 reads CASKSSRHSWINEQFF. For the CDR3, the DNA is TGTGCCAGCAAAAGTAGTAGGCATTCCTGGATTAATGAGCAGTTCTTC.

The rearrangement links TRBV5-1 to TRBJ2-7; possible D gene TRBD2, 6 bases. The CDR3 runs to 16 residues. V lost 4 bases to trimming and J lost 5 bases, with 22 bases between them. Per germline, CDR1 SGHRS and CDR2 YFSETQ. CDR3 bases: TGCGCCAGCAGCCGGCCTTTGGCGGGGCTCGGGGACGAGCAGTACTTC. Its translation is CASSRPLAGLGDEQYF.

The chain uses TRBV7-3 and TRBJ2-3; D is perhaps TRBD2 (6 bases). Trimming cost V 5 bases and J 1 base, with 16 bases left between them. Germline V gene data show CDR1 as SGHTA and CDR2 as FQGTGA. This CDR3 is built from 16 residues. The CDR3 is CASSLLASRGTDTQYF. The CDR3, as DNA: TGTGCCAGCAGCCTTCTAGCGTCCCGAGGCACAGATACGCAGTATTTT.

The rearrangement joins TRBV7-2 to TRBJ2-1; possible D gene TRBD2, 5 bases. This CDR3 has 13 amino acids. V was shortened by 3 bases and J by 6 bases, with 9 bases between the two germline ends. The germline V gene has CDR1 SGHTA and CDR2 FQGNSA. The DNA of the CDR3 is TGTGCCAGCAGCTTGTGGAGGACCAATGAGCAGTTCTTC. This encodes CASSLWRTNEQFF.

The V gene is TRBV2, the J gene TRBJ1-2; the D is unclear. Between the trimmed V and J ends, which lost 3 bases and 2 bases, there was a span of 10 bases. The V gene's germline CDR1 is SNHLY and CDR2 FYNNEI. CDR3 length: 14 residues. The CDR3 is CASSERAGNYGYTF. CDR3 DNA: TGTGCCAGCAGTGAGAGGGCGGGAAACTATGGCTACACCTTC.

V usage is TRBV11-2 and J usage is TRBJ1-1, with TRBD1 matching over 7 bases. The CDR3 covers 15 residues. Germline V gene sequence: CDR1 SGHAT, CDR2 FQNNGV. J gave up 5 bases and V 5 bases, and 11 bases lay outside the gene matches. CDR3 sequence reads: CASSAYTGVGTEAFF. The CDR3 region has the DNA TGTGCCAGCAGCGCCTACACAGGGGTTGGGACTGAAGCTTTCTTT.

The chain carries TRBV5-1 and TRBJ2-1, with 8 positions matching TRBD2. CDR1 is SGHRS, CDR2 YFSETQ, per germline. Trimming cost V 7 bases and J 9 bases; bases outside gene matches: 9. CDR3 length equals 13 residues. CDR3 DNA sequence: TGCGCCAGCGCACGAGCGGGAGATGGTGAGCAGTTCTTC. Its translation is CASARAGDGEQFF.

The chain recombines TRBV5-1 with TRBJ1-1, with D tentatively TRBD1 (6 bases). There are 14 residues in the CDR3. V was shortened by 0 bases and J by 7 bases, with 13 bases between the two germline ends. Germline V lookup: CDR1 SGHRS, CDR2 YFSETQ. The chain's CDR3 is CASSLGTEPLEAFF. For the CDR3, the DNA is TGCGCCAGCAGCTTGGGGACAGAGCCCCTTGAAGCTTTCTTT.